The subject of this entry is one T cell receptor beta chain. The antigen is unknown. 60 Vbeta and 13 Jbeta primers were used in PCR. Measured with immunoSEQ multiplex PCR; TCRdb has only the in-frame clones, and not every one. The sample lists around 100,000 clones, approximately 70% seen once, with roughly 9% in the top ten. The record originates from a study of cytomegalovirus exposure and HLA in healthy donors. Germline CDR1 SGHNT, CDR2 YYREEE (reference sequence). The CDR3 is made up of 15 amino acids. The V and J ends lost 0 bases and 2 bases respectively, with 12 bases between them. Whole-study findings and limits: The investigators catalogued 164 TCR beta chains as cytomegalovirus-associated.

V and J are TRBV5-4 and TRBJ2-7; D is possibly TRBD2 (5 bases). The TCR originated in a man younger than 40 in good health and CMV-seropositive. The sequenced sample was PBMCs. CDR3 sequence: CASSLGGSGAYEQYF. In DNA, the CDR3 is TGTGCCAGCAGCTTGGGTGGCAGCGGAGCCTACGAGCAGTACTTC.